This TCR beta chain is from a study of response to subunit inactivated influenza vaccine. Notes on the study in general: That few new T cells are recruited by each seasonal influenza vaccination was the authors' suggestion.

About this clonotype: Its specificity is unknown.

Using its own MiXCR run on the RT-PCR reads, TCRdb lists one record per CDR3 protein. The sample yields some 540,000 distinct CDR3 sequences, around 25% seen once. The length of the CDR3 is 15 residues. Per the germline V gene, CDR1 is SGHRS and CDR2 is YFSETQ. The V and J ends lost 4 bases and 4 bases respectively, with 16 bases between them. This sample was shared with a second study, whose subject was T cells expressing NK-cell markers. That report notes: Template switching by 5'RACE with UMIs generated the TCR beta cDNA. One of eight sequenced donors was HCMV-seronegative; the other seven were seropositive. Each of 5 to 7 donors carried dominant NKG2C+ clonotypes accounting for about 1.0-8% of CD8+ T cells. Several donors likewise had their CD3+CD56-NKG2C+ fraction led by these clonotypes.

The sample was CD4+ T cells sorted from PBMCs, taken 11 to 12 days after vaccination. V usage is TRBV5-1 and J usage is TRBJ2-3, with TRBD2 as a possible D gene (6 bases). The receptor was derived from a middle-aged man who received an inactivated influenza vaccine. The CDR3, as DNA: TGCGCCAGCAGCGGGGGACTGGAGCCCGCAGATACGCAGTATTTT. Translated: CASSGGLEPADTQYF.